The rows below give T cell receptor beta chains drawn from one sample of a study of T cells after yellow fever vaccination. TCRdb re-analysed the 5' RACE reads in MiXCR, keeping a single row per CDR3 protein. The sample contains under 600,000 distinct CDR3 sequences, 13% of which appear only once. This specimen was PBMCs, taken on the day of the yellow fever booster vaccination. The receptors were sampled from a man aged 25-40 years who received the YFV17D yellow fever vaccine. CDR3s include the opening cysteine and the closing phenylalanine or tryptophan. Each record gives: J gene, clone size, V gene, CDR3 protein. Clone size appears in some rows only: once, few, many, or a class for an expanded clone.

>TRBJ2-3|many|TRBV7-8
CASSLGTTDTQYF
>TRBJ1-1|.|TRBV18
CASSPTAPGTEAFF
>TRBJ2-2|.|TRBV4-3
CASSRGDRSSTGELFF
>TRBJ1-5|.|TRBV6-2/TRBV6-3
CASSYGVMGGQPQHF
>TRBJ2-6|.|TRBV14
CASSQDPRGSGANVLTF
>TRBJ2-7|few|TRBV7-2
CASSLAREADEQYF
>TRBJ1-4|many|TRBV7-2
CASSRGATNEKLFF
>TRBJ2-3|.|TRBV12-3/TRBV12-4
CASSQDVDTQYF
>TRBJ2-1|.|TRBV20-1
CSASGGSGSYNEQFF
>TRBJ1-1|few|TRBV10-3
CAISRDTRSEAFF
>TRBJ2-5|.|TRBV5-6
CASKGTQQETQYF
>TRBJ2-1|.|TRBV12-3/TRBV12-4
CASSFIREGFLNEQFF
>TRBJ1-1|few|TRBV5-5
CASSSPGRMNTEAFF
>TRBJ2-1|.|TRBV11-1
CASTTRVVAAGGGYNEQFF
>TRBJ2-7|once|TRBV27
CASSPAGTEEYEQYF
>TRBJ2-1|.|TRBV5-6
CASSLFGTGTSSGPFAEQFF
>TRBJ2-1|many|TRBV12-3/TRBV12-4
CASRLDRANYNEQFF
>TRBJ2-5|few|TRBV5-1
CATRESLGTQYF
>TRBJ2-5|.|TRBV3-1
CASSPYTQETQYF
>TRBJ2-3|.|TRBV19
CASTRLAGAADTQYF
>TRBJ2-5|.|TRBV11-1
CASSLGPNRGETQYF
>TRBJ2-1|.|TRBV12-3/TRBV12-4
CASSFDSGLAPSSSYNEQFF
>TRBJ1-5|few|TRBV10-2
CASSPSVTGQNQPQHF
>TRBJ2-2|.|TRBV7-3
CASSLSGAANTGELFF
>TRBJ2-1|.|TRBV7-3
CASSLYAPGLAGDNEQFF
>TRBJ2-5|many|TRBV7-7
CASSQFDLRVKTQYF
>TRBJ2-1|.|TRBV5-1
CASSPVQSAYNEQFF
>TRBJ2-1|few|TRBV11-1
CASSLGPRATGGYYNEQFF
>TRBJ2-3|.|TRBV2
CASLGGSTSTDTQYF
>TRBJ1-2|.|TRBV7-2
CASSPTGTGTVTF
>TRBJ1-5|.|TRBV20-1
CSARVRGLSNQPQHF
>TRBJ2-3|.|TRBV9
CASSAAISTLTDTQYF
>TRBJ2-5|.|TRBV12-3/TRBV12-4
CASSGGTSGTQGDETQYF
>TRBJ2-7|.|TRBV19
CASSPVRGDEQYF
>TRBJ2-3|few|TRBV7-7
CASSPSDFTDTQYF
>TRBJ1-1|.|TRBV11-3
CASSSYDTEAFF
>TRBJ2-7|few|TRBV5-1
CASSITTSGTYEQYF
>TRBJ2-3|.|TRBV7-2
CASSYRSGSILTSGIAADTQYF
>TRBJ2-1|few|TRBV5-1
CASSLVVGNPNEQFF
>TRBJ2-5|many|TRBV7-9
CASSLRTEYQETQYF
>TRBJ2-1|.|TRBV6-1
CASWRSSYNEQFF
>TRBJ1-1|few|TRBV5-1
CASSLASGQGTEAFF
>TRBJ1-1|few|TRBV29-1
CSVPSPGTGFVVAFF
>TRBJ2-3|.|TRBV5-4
CASSSLIRQETDTQYF
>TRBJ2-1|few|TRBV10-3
CAFLRDEQFF
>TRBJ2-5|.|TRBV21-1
CASSKWADIQETQYF
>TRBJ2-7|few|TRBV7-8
CASSPGGQGLNEQYF
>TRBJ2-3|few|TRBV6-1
CASRKTSTISTDTQYF
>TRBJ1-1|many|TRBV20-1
CSASGEGLRMNTEAFF
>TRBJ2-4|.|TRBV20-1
CSAKDVGIQYF
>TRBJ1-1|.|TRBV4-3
CASSPAAGTLNTEAFF
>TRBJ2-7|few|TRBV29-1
CSVFVSSYEQYF
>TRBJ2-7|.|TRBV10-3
CAISRDIGYEQYF
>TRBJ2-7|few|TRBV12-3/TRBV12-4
CASSRLAGGSHEQYF
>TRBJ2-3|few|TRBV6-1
CASSPRGAGMGWGQYF